This paragraph covers one TCR beta chain sequence. The CDR3 extends over 13 amino acids. Trimming cost V 7 bases and J 3 bases; bases outside gene matches: 5. The germline gives CDR1 MNHEY, CDR2 SVGAGI. This sample is part of a study of blood T cell repertoires in COVID-19. At the level of the study: Sites across the United States, Italy and Spain contributed samples from acute and convalescent COVID-19. PBMCs, B-cell-depleted T cells, or T cells were the source of the cDNA or gDNA that made up the material.

Participant ages covered 18 to 89 years across some 25 US areas. Assignments of participants to cohorts depended upon their own reported clinical history. Generated by immunoSEQ multiplex PCR, the TCRdb table keeps only in-frame clones and is missing some. The data contain about 400,000 clones, 70% to 90% of them singletons. This sequence joins TRBV6-5 and TRBJ2-5, with 7 bases aligning to TRBD1. Sequenced input: PBMCs or T cells enriched from blood (not recorded which). This receptor was obtained from a woman in her thirties or forties with acute COVID-19. This CDR3 reads CASILDREETQYF. DNA for the CDR3: TGTGCCAGCATCCTAGACAGGGAAGAGACCCAGTACTTC.